This TCR beta chain was sequenced in a study of blood T cell repertoires in COVID-19. Study-level information: Sites across the United States, Italy and Spain contributed samples from acute and convalescent COVID-19. T cells, B-cell-depleted T cells, or PBMCs supplied cDNA or gDNA.

TCRdb's table, derived via immunoSEQ multiplex PCR, lists solely in-frame clones and lacks some. The sample yields more than 200,000 clones, around 84% seen once. This clone was counted only a few times. CDR3 size: 14 residues. Germline CDR1 reads KGHSH; CDR2 reads LQKENI. Trimming took 3 bases from V and 3 from J, leaving 10 bases between them. The gene calls are TRBV18 and TRBJ2-3, with D possibly TRBD1 on 5 matching bases. This TCR derives from a man of 80 years or more with acute or convalescent COVID-19. Input material: peripheral blood. In DNA form, the CDR3 reads TGTGCCAGCTCACCCTCGACAGAAACAGATACGCAGTATTTT. Translated, it gives CASSPSTETDTQYF.